This T cell receptor (beta chain) emerged from a study of identical twins. Study-wide findings and caveats: Out-of-frame alpha sequences common to twins exhibited a surplus of low generation probability.

This clonotype has more than one count but fewer than ten. Its antigen is as yet unknown. This CDR3 spans 16 amino acids. Trimming at V came to 5 bases and at J to 4 bases, leaving 10 bases not matched to a gene. Germline assignment: CDR1 DFQATT and CDR2 SNEGSKA (reference sequence). TCRdb reprocessed the 5' RACE reads with MiXCR, giving one entry per CDR3 protein. The sample records 450,000 or so distinct CDR3 sequences, approximately 14% being singletons. The same sample was also studied in work on yellow fever vaccine responses in identical twins.

This TCR was sampled from a woman between 18 and 30 years old in good health. Sequenced input: CD4+ T cells sorted from blood. This chain connects TRBV20-1 to TRBJ2-3; 12 bases line up with TRBD1. Here the CDR3 DNA reads TGCAGTGCTGGGAAGCCGGGACAGGGGGCCGCAGATACGCAGTATTTT. It codes for CSAGKPGQGAADTQYF.